This T cell receptor (beta chain) was captured in a study of control samples from healthy donors and cancer patients. Clones were sequenced by immunoSEQ multiplex PCR, and TCRdb holds only the in-frame ones, with some missing. The table includes about 69,000 clones, about 90% detected once. Specimen: PBMCs. The clonotype originates from a man aged 55 to 69 with lung cancer.

This CDR3 is CASRAWTSRTGELFF. The CDR3 nucleotides are TGTGCCAGCAGAGCCTGGACTAGTCGAACCGGGGAGCTGTTTTTT. This sequence joins TRBV6-5 and TRBJ2-2; 7 positions match TRBD2. There are 15 residues in the CDR3. V was clipped by 6 bases and J by 5 bases; unmatched bases: 9. CDR1 and CDR2 (germline): MNHEY, SVGAGI.